The 18 T cell receptor beta chains below come from one sample, sequenced in a study of CD8+ T cells in alopecia areata. Treatment of the sample: oral pan-JAK inhibitor, 5-10 mg twice daily. Extraction and reverse transcription of RNA yielded cDNA as the sequencing template. Only in-frame clones appear in the TCRdb table, and some are missing; sequencing was by immunoSEQ multiplex PCR. The sample holds around 200,000 clones, roughly three fifths seen once. Here the sequenced sample was CD4+ T cells sorted from blood, taken at week 4, from a patient treated with tofacitinib. The source is a human donor with alopecia areata.

The chain carries TRBV30 and TRBJ2-1, with D perhaps assigned TRBD1 or TRBD2 (6 bases each). The ends were cut back, 5 bases at V and 8 bases at J, with 28 bases in the middle. CDR1 is GTSNPN, CDR2 SVGIG, per germline (reference sequence). CDR3 length: 17 residues. The CDR3 bases are TGTGCCTGGTACTCGACAGGCGGGACCTCTTTAAGCTATGAGCAGTTCTTC. As protein: CAWYSTGGTSLSYEQFF.

The J gene is TRBJ2-6, the V gene TRBV6-6, with D possibly TRBD1 on 6 matching bases. The CDR3 extends over 15 amino acids. Trimming removed 3 bases from V and 2 bases from J, with 8 bases in between. The germline V gene has CDR1 MNHNY and CDR2 SVGAGI (reference sequence). The CDR3 sequence: CASSYSGAGANVLTF. For the CDR3, the DNA is TGTGCCAGCAGTTATTCAGGGGCTGGGGCCAACGTCCTGACTTTC.

V is TRBV2 and J is TRBJ2-2; D possibly corresponds to TRBD2 (6 bases). The CDR3 runs to 13 residues. Germline assignment: CDR1 SNHLY and CDR2 FYNNEI. Between the trimmed V and J ends, which lost 8 bases and 2 bases, there was a span of 9 bases. The CDR3 bases are TGTGCCAGCGCGGGGTTCAACACCGGGGAGCTGTTTTTT. It translates to CASAGFNTGELFF.

This CDR3 is CASSPQGNYGYTF. Here the CDR3 DNA reads TGTGCCAGCAGCCCACAGGGCAACTATGGCTACACCTTC. This chain links TRBV7-2 with TRBJ1-2; possibly TRBD1 for D (6 bases). Germline values: CDR1 SGHTA, CDR2 FQGNSA. V lost 5 bases to trimming and J lost 2 bases, with 9 bases between them. CDR3 length equals 13 residues.

The chain uses TRBV20-1 and TRBJ2-5, with a possible D match to TRBD2 (5 bases). This CDR3 has 10 amino acids. V shed 4 bases and J shed 8 bases, with 8 bases lying between them. In germline, CDR1 is DFQATT, CDR2 SNEGSKA (reference sequence). In nucleotides, the CDR3 is TGCAGTGCTACCGGAGGTACCCAGTACTTC. Translated, it gives CSATGGTQYF.

V usage is TRBV5-1 and J usage is TRBJ2-5; D is uncertain. This CDR3 spans 14 amino acids. Germline V lookup: CDR1 SGHRS, CDR2 YFSETQ. The V gene lost 5 bases and the J gene lost 1 base, with 12 bases spanning the gap. CDR3 sequence reads: CASRSPQFQETQYF. In DNA form, the CDR3 reads TGCGCCAGCAGATCCCCACAGTTCCAAGAGACCCAGTACTTC.

The chain joins TRBV28 to TRBJ2-2; a possible D gene is TRBD1 (5 bases). Trimming shortened V by 5 bases and J by 5 bases, and 21 bases separated the two germline ends. The germline CDR1 and CDR2 sequences are MDHEN and SYDVKM. The CDR3 is 17 amino acids. The CDR3 DNA follows: TGTGCCAGCAGTAGTCGTTTCAGGGATGGATTAACCGGGGAGCTGTTTTTT. This gives the protein CASSSRFRDGLTGELFF. Looking up the rest from reference TRBV28 and TRBJ2-2 gives the full variable domain: DVKVTQSSRYLVKRTGEKVFLECVQDMDHENMFWYRQDPGLGLRLIYFSYDVKMKEKGDIPEGYSVSREKKERFSLILESASTNQTSMYLCASSSRFRDGLTGELFFGEGSRLTVL.

This clone was counted a few times. V usage is TRBV29-1 and J usage is TRBJ1-2; possibly TRBD1 for D (5 bases). Germline V gene sequence: CDR1 SQVTM, CDR2 ANQGSEA. There are 13 residues in the CDR3. V lost 6 bases, J lost 3 bases, and 14 bases lay in between. This CDR3 is CSVDSDRDYGYTF. In nucleotides, the CDR3 is TGCAGCGTAGATTCCGACAGAGACTATGGCTACACCTTC.

The V and J genes are TRBV6-5 and TRBJ1-1; 7 bases line up with TRBD1. The CDR3 has 15 residues. Germline assignment: CDR1 MNHEY and CDR2 SVGAGI. V gave up 4 bases and J gave up 5 bases; unmatched junction bases: 10. CDR3 sequence (DNA): TGTGCCAGCAGTTCCGACCGACAGGGTTGGACTGAAGCTTTCTTT. Residues: CASSSDRQGWTEAFF.

This clone was detected once. Written as DNA, the CDR3 is TGTGCCAGCAGTGAGGGACTGGTGCACGAGCAGTACTTC. Amino acids: CASSEGLVHEQYF. V gene TRBV9 combines with J gene TRBJ2-7, with D possibly TRBD2 on 6 matching bases. V was pared by 5 bases and J by 5 bases, with 14 bases between. CDR3 length equals 13 residues. CDR1 is SGDLS, CDR2 YYNGEE, per germline.

The V gene is TRBV29-1, the J gene TRBJ2-1, with 11 bases matching TRBD1. V lost 4 bases to trimming and J lost 0 bases; unmatched junction nucleotides: 5. Germline-derived CDR1 and CDR2 are SQVTM and ANQGSEA. The CDR3 has 16 amino acids. This CDR3 is CSVVTGTGGSYNEQFF. CDR3 in DNA: TGCAGCGTTGTGACCGGGACAGGGGGCTCCTACAATGAGCAGTTCTTC.

This clone occurred a few times. V usage is TRBV28 and J usage is TRBJ1-3; D gene ambiguous. The CDR3 length is 12 residues. Trimming shortened V by 5 bases and J by 8 bases, and 10 bases separated the two germline ends. The germline gives CDR1 MDHEN, CDR2 SYDVKM. For the CDR3, the DNA is TGTGCCAGCAGTACCCCGACGGACACCATATATTTT. Translated: CASSTPTDTIYF.

This clone was detected a few times. The chain joins TRBV14 to TRBJ1-1, with a possible D match to TRBD1 (6 bases). The CDR3 sequence is 17 residues long. The germline V gene has CDR1 SGHDN and CDR2 FVKESK. The V gene lost 0 bases and the J gene lost 0 bases, with 14 bases spanning the gap. Written as DNA, the CDR3 is TGTGCCAGCAGCCAAGAACGACAGGCCCTAATGAACACTGAAGCTTTCTTT. Amino acid sequence: CASSQERQALMNTEAFF.

CDR3 nucleotide sequence: TGTGCCTGGAGCGGGACAGGGGGGGAAAAACTGTTTTTT. Protein: CAWSGTGGEKLFF. The rearrangement joins TRBV30 to TRBJ1-4; 11 positions agree with TRBD1. Trimming cost V 3 bases and J 8 bases; bases outside gene matches: 2. The CDR3 loop spans 13 amino acids. Germline V gene data show CDR1 as GTSNPN and CDR2 as SVGIG (reference sequence).

The chain combines TRBV19 with TRBJ1-5, with 7 bases fitting TRBD1. Germline values: CDR1 LNHDA, CDR2 SQIVND (reference sequence). The CDR3 loop spans 15 amino acids. The trim removed 0 bases at V and 7 bases at J, leaving 6 bases unmatched. CDR3 loop: CASSIDSQGMQPQHF. Written as DNA, the CDR3 is TGTGCCAGTAGTATAGACTCACAGGGGATGCAGCCCCAGCATTTT.

This clone was counted between two and nine times. The V call is TRBV7-9, the J call TRBJ2-4; 15 bases agree with TRBD2. V was clipped by 5 bases and J by 1 base; unmatched bases: 9. The CDR3 totals 19 residues. CDR1 and CDR2 from the germline V gene are SEHNR and FQNEAQ (reference sequence). CDR3: CASSPRTSGRAGAKNIQYF. In DNA, the CDR3 is TGTGCCAGCAGCCCAAGGACTAGCGGGAGGGCCGGGGCCAAAAACATTCAGTACTTC.

V and J are TRBV30 and TRBJ2-7; possibly TRBD1 for D (5 bases). Trimming removed 0 bases at V and 6 bases at J, with 15 bases between. Looked up from germline, CDR1 is GTSNPN and CDR2 is SVGIG (reference sequence). This CDR3 is 14 amino acids long. CDR3 region: CAWSVRAGNSEQYF. CDR3 nucleotides: TGTGCCTGGAGTGTACGGGCAGGGAATAGCGAGCAGTACTTC.

This chain uses TRBV6-6 with TRBJ2-6; D is possibly TRBD1 or TRBD2 (5 bases each). Germline V gene data show CDR1 as MNHNY and CDR2 as SVGAGI (reference sequence). The germline V and J ends were trimmed by 8 bases and 4 bases, with 9 bases remaining between them. The CDR3 covers 13 residues. CDR3 coding DNA: TGTGCCAGCGGGGGTACCGGGGCCAACGTCCTGACTTTC. This encodes CASGGTGANVLTF.